These 14 T cell receptor beta chains were sequenced from one sample in a study of T cells after yellow fever vaccination. TCRdb re-derived calls from the 5' RACE reads in MiXCR, one entry per CDR3 protein. Among 150,000 to 200,000 distinct CDR3 sequences listed, about 11% were seen once. This specimen was CD8+ T cells sorted from PBMCs, taken 15 days after the yellow fever booster vaccination. The origin of the receptors is a man aged 18 to 29 who received the YFV17D yellow fever vaccine.

This clonotype occurred many times. V usage is TRBV14 and J usage is TRBJ2-7; D is possibly TRBD1 (5 bases). Germline V gene lookup returns CDR1 SGHDN and CDR2 FVKESK. V was shortened by 4 bases and J by 2 bases, with 12 bases between the two germline ends. The CDR3 sequence is 14 residues long. This CDR3 is CASSPWTPTYEQYF. The DNA of the CDR3 is TGTGCCAGCAGCCCTTGGACACCTACCTACGAGCAGTACTTC.

V usage is TRBV7-9 and J usage is TRBJ2-1; 11 bases align to TRBD1. The CDR3 sequence is 15 residues long. V shed 5 bases, J shed 9 bases, and the junction held 9 bases outside the gene matches. Germline V gene lookup returns CDR1 SEHNR and CDR2 FQNEAQ (reference sequence). This chain's CDR3 is CASSHRDRGVFEQFF. The DNA of the CDR3 is TGTGCCAGCAGCCACCGGGACAGGGGGGTTTTTGAGCAGTTCTTC.

This clonotype was observed a few times. The CDR3 region has the DNA TGTGCCAGCAGGCCGGGACTAGCGGGGGCTTTCTGCGAGCAGTACTTC. Translated, it gives CASRPGLAGAFCEQYF. The gene calls are TRBV7-2 and TRBJ2-7; 14 positions match TRBD2. Germline loops: CDR1 SGHTA, CDR2 FQGNSA. V was clipped by 6 bases and J by 6 bases; unmatched bases: 10. CDR3 length: 16 amino acids.

The genes are TRBV11-2 and TRBJ1-3; D ambiguous. CDR1 and CDR2 from the germline V gene are SGHAT and FQNNGV. CDR3 length: 17 amino acids. Trimming took off 3 bases at V and 0 bases at J, with 15 bases between the two ends. CDR3 sequence: CASSLPPLQSSGNTIYF. DNA for the CDR3: TGTGCCAGCAGCTTGCCCCCTTTACAGAGCTCTGGAAACACCATATATTTT.

At least ten counts were recorded for this clonotype. The chain joins TRBV7-3 to TRBJ2-5, with 9 positions matching TRBD1. Germline V gene sequence: CDR1 SGHTA, CDR2 FQGTGA. V lost 5 bases and J lost 5; bases outside the gene matches: 9. This CDR3 region has 15 residues. The CDR3 sequence: CASSVTGGFGETQYF. CDR3 nucleotides: TGTGCCAGCAGCGTTACAGGGGGCTTTGGGGAGACCCAGTACTTC. Using reference TRBV7-3 and TRBJ2-5 for the parts outside the CDR3, the full variable domain is GAGVSQTPSNKVTEKGKYVELRCDPISGHTALYWYRQSLGQGPEFLIYFQGTGAADDSGLPNDRFFAVRPEGSVSTLKIQRTERGDSAVYLCASSVTGGFGETQYFGPGTRLLVL.

This clonotype was picked up many times. The DNA for the CDR3 is TGCGCCAGCAGCTTCGGACAGGGGGAGGATGAGCAGTTCTTC. Encoded protein: CASSFGQGEDEQFF. The chain joins TRBV5-1 to TRBJ2-1, with 10 bases lining up with TRBD1. This CDR3 is built from 14 residues. The germline gives CDR1 SGHRS, CDR2 YFSETQ. Trimming removed 2 bases from V and 8 bases from J; junction bases left unmatched: 4. The whole variable domain, filled in from reference TRBV5-1 and TRBJ2-1, reads KAGVTQTPRYLIKTRGQQVTLSCSPISGHRSVSWYQQTPGQGLQFLFEYFSETQRNKGNFPGRFSGRQFSNSRSEMNVSTLELGDSALYLCASSFGQGEDEQFFGPGTRLTVL.

This clonotype was seen only a few times. The chain couples TRBV7-9 to TRBJ2-3, with D unclear. V lost 6 bases to trimming and J lost 4 bases, with 17 bases between them. From germline, CDR1 is SEHNR and CDR2 FQNEAQ (reference sequence). The CDR3 has 15 residues. The CDR3 nucleotides read TGTGCCAGCAGTCTATCCCTGATCCCGGCAGATACGCAGTATTTT. This codes for CASSLSLIPADTQYF.

The chain combines TRBV6-6 with TRBJ2-3; TRBD2 might be the D (7 bases). There are 16 residues in the CDR3. The germline V gene encodes CDR1 MNHNY and CDR2 SVGAGI (reference sequence). Trimming left V 2 bases short and J 5 bases short, with 17 bases between. The CDR3 DNA is TGTGCCAGCAGTTACAGTTTCGGGGGGCAAGGAGATACGCAGTATTTT. This sequence encodes CASSYSFGGQGDTQYF.

The gene calls are TRBV25-1 and TRBJ1-1; TRBD1 matches 7 bases. V trimming: 5 bases; J trimming: 3 bases; junction bases outside the gene matches: 9. The CDR3 covers 15 residues. CDR1 MGHDK and CDR2 SYGVNS come from the germline V gene. CDR3 amino acids: CASSPWTGLYTEAFF. In nucleotides, the CDR3 is TGTGCCAGCAGTCCATGGACAGGTCTCTACACTGAAGCTTTCTTT.

In this sample, this clonotype turned up a few times. The rearrangement joins TRBV29-1 to TRBJ2-5; D gene uncertain. The V end lost 6 bases, the J end lost 11 bases, and 19 bases lay between the germline ends. The CDR3 sequence is 12 residues long. CDR1 is SQVTM, CDR2 ANQGSEA, per germline. The CDR3 nucleotides are TGCAGCGTGCTCAAGTTAGGGTCCTTGCAGTACTTC. Protein sequence: CSVLKLGSLQYF. Based on the CDR3 plus reference TRBV29-1 and TRBJ2-5, the full variable domain is SAVISQKPSRDICQRGTSLTIQCQVDSQVTMMFWYRQQPGQSLTLIATANQGSEATYESGFVIDKFPISRPNLTFSTLTVSNMSPEDSSIYLCSVLKLGSLQYFGPGTRLLVL.

This clonotype occurred a few times. This chain uses TRBV29-1 with TRBJ2-3, with D perhaps matching TRBD1 (5 bases). CDR1 is SQVTM, CDR2 ANQGSEA, per germline. This CDR3 is built from 14 residues. The V end was cut by 3 bases, the J end by 4 bases, with 14 bases between. The CDR3 coding sequence is TGCAGCGTTGAGAGACAGTACTTCGCAGATACGCAGTATTTT. Protein: CSVERQYFADTQYF.

This clonotype was seen only a few times. The chain combines TRBV7-3 with TRBJ2-1; TRBD2 is a possible D gene (7 bases). This CDR3 comprises 15 residues. In germline, CDR1 is SGHTA, CDR2 FQGTGA. Trimming shortened V by 4 bases and J by 3 bases, and 13 bases separated the two germline ends. As DNA, the CDR3 is TGTGCCAGCAGCTCCTTAGGGGGGGGCTACAATGAGCAGTTCTTC. Its protein is CASSSLGGGYNEQFF. Combining the CDR3 with reference TRBV7-3 and TRBJ2-1 gives the whole variable domain GAGVSQTPSNKVTEKGKYVELRCDPISGHTALYWYRQSLGQGPEFLIYFQGTGAADDSGLPNDRFFAVRPEGSVSTLKIQRTERGDSAVYLCASSSLGGGYNEQFFGPGTRLTVL.

This clonotype was seen a few times. DNA of the CDR3: TGTGCCAGCAGTTTAGAACGCGGCGATCAGCCCCAGCATTTT. Protein product: CASSLERGDQPQHF. The chain employs TRBV12-3 or TRBV12-4 and TRBJ1-5; no definite D call. Trimming removed 1 base at V and 5 bases at J, with 9 bases between. The CDR3 consists of 14 residues.

This rearrangement joins TRBV15 to TRBJ2-1, with D tentatively TRBD2 (5 bases). CDR1 is LNHNV and CDR2 is YYDKDF in the germline V gene (reference sequence). This CDR3 has 14 amino acids. V was cut by 5 bases and J by 1 base, with 9 bases left in between. The CDR3 DNA sequence: TGTGCCACCAGCGTCGAGGGTTCCTACAATGAGCAGTTCTTC. It is translated as CATSVEGSYNEQFF.